The rows below give T cell receptor beta chains drawn from one sample of a study of CD8 T cells in Susac syndrome. TCRdb fed the immunoSEQ multiplex PCR reads into MiXCR, producing one record per CDR3 protein. The data show over 150,000 distinct CDR3 sequences, about 95% seen once. Sequencing used CD4+ T cells from PBMCs. The receptors shown here come from a human donor with Susac syndrome. CDR3s include the opening cysteine and the closing phenylalanine or tryptophan. The order of the fields is V gene, J gene, CDR3 length, clone size, D gene, CDR3 protein, CDR3 DNA. D genes are given only for firm matches. Clone sizes are given selectively: once, few, many, or a class where the clone is expanded.

>TRBV15|TRBJ2-2|16|-|TRBD2
CATSREAGGYTGELFF
TGTGCCACCAGCAGAGAAGCGGGAGGATACACCGGGGAGCTGTTTTTT
>TRBV30|TRBJ1-3|12|-|-
CAWSETGNTIYF
TGTGCCTGGAGCGAGACTGGAAACACCATATATTTT
>TRBV9|TRBJ2-1|14|-|TRBD2
CASTSGAGKNEQFF
TGTGCCAGCACGAGCGGGGCCGGAAAAAATGAGCAGTTCTTC
>TRBV5-1|TRBJ2-1|15|-|TRBD1
CASSLDRGDYDEQFF
TGCGCCAGCAGCTTGGACAGGGGGGATTACGATGAGCAGTTCTTC
>TRBV19|TRBJ2-1|18|-|-
CASSGSRGAGTTYNEQFF
TGTGCCAGTAGTGGATCCAGGGGAGCGGGGACAACCTACAATGAGCAGTTCTTC
>TRBV7-9|TRBJ1-2|13|few|-
CASSPGQGYGYTF
TGTGCCAGCAGCCCGGGGCAGGGCTATGGCTACACCTTC
>TRBV9|TRBJ2-3|15|once|-
CASSVEGGRTDTQYF
TGTGCCAGCAGCGTAGAGGGCGGGCGCACAGATACGCAGTATTTT
>TRBV7-2|TRBJ2-7|16|-|TRBD1
CASSLALGQGGSEQYF
TGTGCCAGCAGCTTAGCGCTGGGACAGGGAGGTTCCGAGCAGTACTTC
>TRBV28|TRBJ2-3|19|-|TRBD1
CASSLGMAGTGLPLDTQYF
TGTGCCAGCAGTTTAGGGATGGCCGGGACAGGGCTACCTCTAGATACGCAGTATTTT
>TRBV2|TRBJ1-5|13|-|-
CASNEGRDQPQHF
TGTGCCAGCAACGAGGGGCGGGATCAGCCCCAGCATTTT
>TRBV5-6|TRBJ2-3|15|-|-
CASSFGSPGPDTQYF
TGTGCCAGCAGCTTCGGGTCTCCCGGGCCTGATACGCAGTATTTT
>TRBV7-8|TRBJ1-3|14|once|-
CASSLSGSPNTIYF
TGTGCCAGCAGCCTCTCAGGGTCCCCAAACACCATATATTTT
>TRBV7-9|TRBJ2-2|13|-|-
CASKKGGTGELFF
TGTGCCAGCAAGAAGGGTGGCACCGGGGAGCTGTTTTTT
>TRBV12-3/TRBV12-4|TRBJ2-1|20|-|TRBD2
CASSSQGLAGEGSSYNEQFF
TGTGCCAGCAGTTCCCAGGGACTAGCGGGAGAGGGCTCCTCCTACAATGAGCAGTTCTTC
>TRBV29-1|TRBJ1-2|13|-|-
CSVDDSSLYGYTF
TGCAGCGTTGACGACAGTTCTCTCTATGGCTACACCTTC
>TRBV18|TRBJ1-2|13|-|-
CASSPQGLGGYTF
TGTGCCAGCTCACCACAGGGTTTGGGAGGCTACACCTTC
>TRBV7-6|TRBJ2-7|14|once|TRBD1
CASSRSGQGYEQYF
TGTGCCAGCAGTCGATCGGGACAGGGCTACGAGCAGTACTTC
>TRBV15|TRBJ2-7|14|-|-
CATSRGPGGREQYF
TGTGCCACCAGCAGAGGACCGGGTGGTAGGGAGCAGTACTTC
>TRBV5-4|TRBJ2-5|15|-|-
CASSRDPDGPETQYF
TGTGCCAGCAGCCGCGACCCCGACGGGCCAGAGACCCAGTACTTC
>TRBV7-9|TRBJ2-5|13|-|-
CASSSPFQETQYF
TGTGCCAGCAGCTCCCCGTTCCAAGAGACCCAGTACTTC
>TRBV11-2|TRBJ2-7|13|once|-
CASGPWGNHEQYF
TGTGCCAGCGGCCCGTGGGGAAATCACGAGCAGTACTTC
>TRBV12-3/TRBV12-4|TRBJ1-1|16|-|TRBD1
CASSSGGTGRNTEAFF
TGTGCCAGCAGTTCGGGGGGGACAGGGAGGAACACTGAAGCTTTCTTT
>TRBV5-6|TRBJ2-7|13|-|-
CASSLTPGREQYF
TGTGCCAGCAGCTTGACTCCGGGACGCGAGCAGTACTTC
>TRBV28|TRBJ1-1|14|-|-
CASIPGLATTEAFF
TGTGCCAGCATCCCAGGGCTCGCAACGACTGAAGCTTTCTTT
>TRBV13|TRBJ2-7|14|-|-
CASSSGPSSYEQYF
TGTGCCAGCAGCTCCGGTCCGAGCTCCTACGAGCAGTACTTC